One sample yielded the 5 T cell receptor beta chains listed below, sequenced in a study of cytomegalovirus exposure and HLA in healthy donors. Vbeta (60) and Jbeta (13) primers were used in the PCR. Sequencing was performed with immunoSEQ multiplex PCR; in TCRdb, only in-frame clones are kept and a portion is missing. The sample yields 210,000 or so clones, approximately 82% seen once. Source material: PBMCs. The source of these receptors is a man aged 18-30 years in good health and CMV-seronegative.

V and J are TRBV4-2 and TRBJ1-4; maybe TRBD1 (6 bases). Trimming removed 1 base at V and 5 bases at J, with 17 bases between. This CDR3 is built from 17 residues. Germline-derived CDR1 and CDR2 are LGHNA and YNFKEQ. DNA of the CDR3: TGTGCCAGCAGCCAAGGTTTCGGGGGGGCGCTCAATGAAAAACTGTTTTTT. This sequence encodes CASSQGFGGALNEKLFF.

The chain combines TRBV30 with TRBJ1-3; 8 positions match TRBD1. This CDR3 is 15 amino acids long. CDR1 is GTSNPN, CDR2 SVGIG, per germline (reference sequence). J was trimmed by 0 bases and V by 3 bases; bases with no gene match: 4. DNA of the CDR3: TGTGCCTGGAGGGACACAGGGGGCTCTGGAAACACCATATATTTT. It codes for CAWRDTGGSGNTIYF. Variable domain in full (rest from reference TRBV30 and TRBJ1-3): SQTIHQWPATLVQPVGSPLSLECTVEGTSNPNLYWYRQAAGRGLQLLFYSVGIGQISSEVPQNLSASRPQDRQFILSSKKLLLSDSGFYLCAWRDTGGSGNTIYFGEGSWLTVV.

V is TRBV2 and J is TRBJ2-5; TRBD2 might be the D (6 bases). The DNA end is a closer match to TRBJ2-7, so the J assignment may be wrong. The CDR3 is 14 residues long. The V gene's germline CDR1 is SNHLY and CDR2 FYNNEI. This CDR3 reads CASMWRELSYEQYF. The CDR3 DNA follows: TGTGCCAGCATGTGGAGGGAACTTTCCTACGAGCAGTACTTC.

The V and J genes are TRBV18 and TRBJ2-3, with 12 bases lining up with TRBD1. CDR3 length: 15 residues. The J segment lost 5 bases and the V segment lost 2 bases, leaving 2 bases of the junction unmatched. CDR1 is KGHSH and CDR2 is LQKENI in the germline V gene. In DNA, the CDR3 is TGTGCCAGCTCACCAGGGACAGGGGGCCAAGATACGCAGTATTTT. Translated, it gives CASSPGTGGQDTQYF.

In its sample, this clone was seen a few times. Other DNA sequences in this sample translate to the same CDR3. The chain carries TRBV9 and TRBJ1-4, with a possible D match to TRBD1 (6 bases). Germline lookup yields CDR1 SGDLS and CDR2 YYNGEE. The V gene lost 2 bases and the J gene lost 4 bases, with 15 bases spanning the gap. The CDR3 totals 16 residues. Written as DNA, the CDR3 is TGTGCCAGCAGCGTGGTGGGGGCCCTAATTAATGAAAAACTGTTTTTT. This translates into CASSVVGALINEKLFF.